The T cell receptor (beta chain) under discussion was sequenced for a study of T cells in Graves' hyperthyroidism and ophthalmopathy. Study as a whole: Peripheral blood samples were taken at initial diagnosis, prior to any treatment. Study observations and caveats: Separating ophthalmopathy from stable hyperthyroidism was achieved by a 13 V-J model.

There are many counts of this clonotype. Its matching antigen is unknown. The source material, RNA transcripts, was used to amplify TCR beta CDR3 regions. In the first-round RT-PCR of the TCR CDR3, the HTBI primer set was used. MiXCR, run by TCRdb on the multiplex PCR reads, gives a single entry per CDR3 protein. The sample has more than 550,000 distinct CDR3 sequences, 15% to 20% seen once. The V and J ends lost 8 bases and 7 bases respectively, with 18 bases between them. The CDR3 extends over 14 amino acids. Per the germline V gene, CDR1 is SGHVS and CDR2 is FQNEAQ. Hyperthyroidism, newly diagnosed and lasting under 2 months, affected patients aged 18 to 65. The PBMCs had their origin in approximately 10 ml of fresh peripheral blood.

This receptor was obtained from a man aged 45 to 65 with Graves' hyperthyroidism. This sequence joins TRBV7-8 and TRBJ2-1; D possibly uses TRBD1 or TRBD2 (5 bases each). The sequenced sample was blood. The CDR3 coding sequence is TGTGCCAGCTTCTCCTCCCCCGAGGGGAATGAGCAGTTCTTC. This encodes CASFSSPEGNEQFF.